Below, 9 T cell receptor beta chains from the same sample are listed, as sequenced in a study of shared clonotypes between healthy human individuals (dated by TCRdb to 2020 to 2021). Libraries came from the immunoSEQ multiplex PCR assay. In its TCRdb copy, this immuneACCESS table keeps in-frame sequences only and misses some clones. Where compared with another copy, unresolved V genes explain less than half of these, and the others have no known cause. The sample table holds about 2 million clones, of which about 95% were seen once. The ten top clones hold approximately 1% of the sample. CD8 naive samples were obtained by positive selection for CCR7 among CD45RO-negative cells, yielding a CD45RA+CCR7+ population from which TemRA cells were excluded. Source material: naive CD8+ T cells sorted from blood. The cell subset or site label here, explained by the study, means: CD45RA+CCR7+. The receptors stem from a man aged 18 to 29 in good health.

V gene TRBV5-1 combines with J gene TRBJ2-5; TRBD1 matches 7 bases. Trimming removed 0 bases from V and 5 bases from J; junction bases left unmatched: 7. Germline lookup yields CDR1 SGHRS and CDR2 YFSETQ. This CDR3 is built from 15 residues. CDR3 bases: TGCGCCAGCAGCTTGGGACAGGGTCCGACTGAGACCCAGTACTTC. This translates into CASSLGQGPTETQYF.

The CDR3 loop reads CASSSRHRDYNEQFF. The DNA for the CDR3 is TGTGCCAGCAGCTCACGTCATCGGGACTACAATGAGCAGTTCTTC. This chain uses TRBV11-2 with TRBJ2-1, with a weak D call TRBD2 (5 bases). The CDR3 is 15 residues long. Trimming stripped 4 bases from V and 3 bases from J, with 13 bases between. Germline-derived CDR1 and CDR2 are SGHAT and FQNNGV.

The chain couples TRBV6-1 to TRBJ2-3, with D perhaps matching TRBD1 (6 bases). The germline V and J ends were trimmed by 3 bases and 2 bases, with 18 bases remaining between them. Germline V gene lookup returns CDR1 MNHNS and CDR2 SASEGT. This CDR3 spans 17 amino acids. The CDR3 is CASSENGDTFHTDTQYF. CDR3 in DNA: TGTGCCAGCAGTGAGAATGGGGACACCTTCCACACAGATACGCAGTATTTT.

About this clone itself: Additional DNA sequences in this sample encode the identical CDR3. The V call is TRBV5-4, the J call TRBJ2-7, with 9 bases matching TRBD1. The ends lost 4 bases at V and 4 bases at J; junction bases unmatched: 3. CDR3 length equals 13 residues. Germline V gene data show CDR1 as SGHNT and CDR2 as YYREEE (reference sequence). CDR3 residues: CASSPDRGYEQYF. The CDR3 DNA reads TGTGCCAGCAGCCCTGACAGGGGGTACGAGCAGTACTTC. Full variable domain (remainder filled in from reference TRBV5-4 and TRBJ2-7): ETGVTQSPTHLIKTRGQQVTLRCSSQSGHNTVSWYQQALGQGPQFIFQYYREEENGRGNFPPRFSGLQFPNYSSELNVNALELDDSALYLCASSPDRGYEQYFGPGTRLTVT.

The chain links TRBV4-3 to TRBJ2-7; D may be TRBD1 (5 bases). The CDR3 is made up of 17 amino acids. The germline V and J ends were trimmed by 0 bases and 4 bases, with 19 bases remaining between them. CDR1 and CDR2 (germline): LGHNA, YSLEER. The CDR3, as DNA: TGCGCCAGCAGCCAAGATGGTCCAGGGCAATCTTCGTACGAGCAGTACTTC. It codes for CASSQDGPGQSSYEQYF.

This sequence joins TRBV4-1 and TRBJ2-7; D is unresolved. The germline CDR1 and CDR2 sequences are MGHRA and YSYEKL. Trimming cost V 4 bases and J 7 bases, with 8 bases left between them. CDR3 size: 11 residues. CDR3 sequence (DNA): TGCGCCAGCAGCCCCTTAGTTGAGCAGTACTTC. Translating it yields CASSPLVEQYF.

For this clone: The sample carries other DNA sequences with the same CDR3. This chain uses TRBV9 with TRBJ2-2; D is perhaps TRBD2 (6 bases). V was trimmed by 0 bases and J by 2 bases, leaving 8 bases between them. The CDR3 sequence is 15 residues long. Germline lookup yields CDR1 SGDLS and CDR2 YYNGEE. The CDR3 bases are TGTGCCAGCAGCGTAGGGACTACCAACACCGGGGAGCTGTTTTTT. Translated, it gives CASSVGTTNTGELFF.

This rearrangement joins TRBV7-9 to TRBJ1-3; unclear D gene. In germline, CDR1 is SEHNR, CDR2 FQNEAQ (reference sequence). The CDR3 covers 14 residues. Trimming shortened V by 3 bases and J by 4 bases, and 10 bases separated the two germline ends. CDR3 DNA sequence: TGTGCCAGCAGCTTCCAAGGGTCGGGAAACACCATATATTTT. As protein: CASSFQGSGNTIYF.

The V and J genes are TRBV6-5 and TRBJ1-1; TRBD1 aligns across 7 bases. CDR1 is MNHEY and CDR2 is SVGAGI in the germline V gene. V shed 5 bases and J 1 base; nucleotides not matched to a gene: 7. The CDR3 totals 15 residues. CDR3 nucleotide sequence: TGTGCCAGCAGTCCCCGAACAGGGGAGAACACTGAAGCTTTCTTT. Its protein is CASSPRTGENTEAFF.